Given below is one T cell receptor beta chain in context. Sequencing of TCR beta covered CD8+ and CD4+ T cells obtained from blood. The multiple sclerosis controls, all treatment-naive patients, had relapsing-remitting disease that was stable or active. FACS enriched CD8+ TEMRA cells, while bulk CD8+ and CD4+ were negatively isolated. The data originate from a study of CD8 T cells in Susac syndrome. Reverse transcription of roughly 0.45 to 1 ug RNA used random hexamers. By means of immunoSEQ multiplex PCR, TCR beta CDR3 spanning 54 Vbeta and 13 Jbeta underwent amplification. A single record per CDR3 protein comes from TCRdb applying MiXCR to the immunoSEQ multiplex PCR reads. The sample shows just over 300,000 distinct CDR3 sequences, approximately 90% of them seen only once. Germline V gene data show CDR1 as SGDLS and CDR2 as YYNGEE. V was clipped by 3 bases and J by 4 bases, with 16 bases between them. The CDR3 is 15 residues long.

The TCR originated in a human donor with multiple sclerosis. V and J are TRBV9 and TRBJ2-5; no firm D call. The sample comprised CD4+ T cells from PBMCs. CDR3 nucleotides: TGTGCCAGCAGCGGAAGCGCGAGGTTACGAGAGACCCAGTACTTC. It yields the protein CASSGSARLRETQYF.